Following are 20 T cell receptor beta chains from one sample sequenced in a study of T cells after yellow fever vaccination. TCRdb re-called the 5' RACE reads with MiXCR, one entry per CDR3 protein. The repertoire consists of almost 600,000 distinct CDR3 sequences, with approximately 12% occurring once and the leading ten covering more than 12%. Sequencing was performed on PBMCs, taken on the day of the yellow fever booster vaccination. All receptors derive from a man aged 30-40 years who received the YFV17D yellow fever vaccine.

This clonotype was detected a few times. V usage is TRBV6-2 or TRBV6-3 and J usage is TRBJ1-5; possible D gene TRBD1, 5 bases. Germline loops: CDR1 MNHEY, CDR2 SVGEGT. Trimming shortened V by 1 base and J by 2 bases, and 18 bases separated the two germline ends. The CDR3 runs to 18 residues. The CDR3 protein is CASSYYGGRERGNQPQHF. In DNA form, the CDR3 reads TGTGCCAGCAGTTACTACGGGGGTAGGGAACGCGGCAATCAGCCCCAGCATTTT.

The V call is TRBV28, the J call TRBJ1-1, with TRBD1 as a possible D gene (6 bases). Trimming took 7 bases from V and 1 from J, leaving 16 bases between them. The germline CDR1 and CDR2 sequences are MDHEN and SYDVKM. There are 15 residues in the CDR3. As DNA, the CDR3 is TGTGCCAGCACCGTGGGGGCGCAGGGGAACACTGAAGCTTTCTTT. Translating it yields CASTVGAQGNTEAFF.

The chain employs TRBV27 and TRBJ2-5; perhaps D is TRBD1 or TRBD2 (6 bases each). V was trimmed by 2 bases and J by 2 bases, leaving 15 bases between them. The CDR3 length is 16 residues. Germline values: CDR1 MNHEY, CDR2 SMNVEV (reference sequence). CDR3 sequence reads: CASSLIGGAVQETQYF. As DNA, the CDR3 is TGTGCCAGCAGTTTAATCGGGGGCGCGGTACAAGAGACCCAGTACTTC.

This clonotype was picked up a small number of times. The chain couples TRBV20-1 to TRBJ2-1, with a weak D call TRBD2 (5 bases). V was pared by 6 bases and J by 8 bases, with 17 bases between. CDR3 length equals 13 residues. Germline CDR1 reads DFQATT; CDR2 reads SNEGSKA (reference sequence). CDR3 sequence (DNA): TGCAGTGCGCGTCGACCTGGAGGTTATGAGCAGTTCTTC. Its translation is CSARRPGGYEQFF.

This clonotype has just a few counts. The rearrangement links TRBV7-8 to TRBJ2-5; the D gene could be TRBD1 or TRBD2 (5 bases each). Trimming stripped 0 bases from V and 4 bases from J, with 12 bases between. This CDR3 has 15 residues. In germline, CDR1 is SGHVS, CDR2 FQNEAQ. CDR3: CASSLAWDARETQYF. The CDR3 bases are TGTGCCAGCAGCTTAGCGTGGGACGCCAGAGAGACCCAGTACTTC.

The J gene is TRBJ2-5, the V gene TRBV6-1, with no clear D. Trimming stripped 4 bases from V and 12 bases from J, with 3 bases between. CDR3 size: 8 residues. Germline CDR1 is MNHNS and CDR2 is SASEGT. This CDR3 reads CASSAKYF. Here the CDR3 DNA reads TGTGCCAGCAGTGCCAAGTACTTC.

This clonotype occurred a few times. The genes are TRBV11-2 and TRBJ2-1; 8 positions match TRBD2. CDR1 is SGHAT, CDR2 FQNNGV, per germline. The CDR3 contains 18 residues. V was clipped by 2 bases and J by 5 bases; unmatched bases: 14. The DNA of the CDR3 is TGTGCCAGCAGCTTACGGGACGTCGGGCTAGCGGGTCACAATGAGCAGTTCTTC. Protein: CASSLRDVGLAGHNEQFF.

There are a few counts of this clonotype. J is TRBJ2-3 and V is TRBV7-2, with D uncertain. Deletions cut 1 base from V and 2 bases from J, with 10 bases between. CDR1 SGHTA and CDR2 FQGNSA come from the germline V gene. CDR3 length: 15 amino acids. The CDR3 protein is CASSLDTGTTDTQYF. The CDR3 DNA reads TGTGCCAGCAGCTTAGATACCGGAACCACAGATACGCAGTATTTT.

The chain links TRBV29-1 to TRBJ2-1; 7 nucleotides align to TRBD2. This CDR3 comprises 13 residues. Germline V gives CDR1 SQVTM, CDR2 ANQGSEA. V trimming: 6 bases; J trimming: 5 bases; junction bases outside the gene matches: 7. The chain's CDR3 is CSVRGSGDNEQFF. CDR3 coding DNA: TGCAGCGTCCGCGGGAGCGGCGACAATGAGCAGTTCTTC.

The CDR3: CASSLEGPKQYF. In DNA form, the CDR3 reads TGTGCCAGCAGCTTAGAGGGCCCGAAGCAGTACTTC. The chain joins TRBV11-2 to TRBJ2-7; D gene uncertain. Germline CDR1 reads SGHAT; CDR2 reads FQNNGV. Deletions cut 0 bases from V and 8 bases from J, with 8 bases between. The CDR3 has 12 residues.

The table lists this clonotype with a few counts. The chain carries TRBV7-8 and TRBJ2-1; 8 nucleotides match TRBD1. Trimming took 5 bases from V and 0 from J; bases not matched to a gene: 9. The germline gives CDR1 SGHVS, CDR2 FQNEAQ. CDR3 size: 17 residues. Here the CDR3 DNA reads TGTGCCAGCAGCCGATTTGGACAGGGTGACTCCTACAATGAGCAGTTCTTC. Its translation: CASSRFGQGDSYNEQFF.

This clonotype was counted at least ten times. The chain couples TRBV5-1 to TRBJ1-2, with 7 bases aligning to TRBD1. Losses at the gene ends were 4 bases for V and 5 bases for J; bases not matched to a gene: 11. This CDR3 comprises 15 residues. CDR1 and CDR2 from the germline V gene are SGHRS and YFSETQ. The CDR3 here is CASSPPGQSPYGYTF. The CDR3 DNA reads as TGCGCCAGCAGCCCGCCGGGACAGTCACCTTATGGCTACACCTTC. The whole variable domain, remainder taken from reference TRBV5-1 and TRBJ1-2, is KAGVTQTPRYLIKTRGQQVTLSCSPISGHRSVSWYQQTPGQGLQFLFEYFSETQRNKGNFPGRFSGRQFSNSRSEMNVSTLELGDSALYLCASSPPGQSPYGYTFGSGTRLTVV.

The J gene is TRBJ2-5, the V gene TRBV20-1, with 9 bases matching TRBD2. V lost 4 bases and J lost 4; bases outside the gene matches: 10. The CDR3 runs 15 residues. The germline gives CDR1 DFQATT, CDR2 SNEGSKA (reference sequence). CDR3 nucleotides: TGCAGTGCTACAATAGCGGGAGTAGTTCCAGAGACCCAGTACTTC. Protein product: CSATIAGVVPETQYF.

V gene TRBV5-1 combines with J gene TRBJ1-1; D is uncertain. Per the germline V gene, CDR1 is SGHRS and CDR2 is YFSETQ. V was clipped by 3 bases and J by 7 bases, with 10 bases between them. The CDR3 has 12 residues. The CDR3 region has the DNA TGCGCCAGCAGCTGGGAGAGAGATGAAGCTTTCTTT. Its translation: CASSWERDEAFF.

This clonotype showed up just a few times. The V gene is TRBV4-3, the J gene TRBJ2-7, with TRBD2 matching over 13 bases. The CDR3 covers 16 residues. Germline V gene data show CDR1 as LGHNA and CDR2 as YSLEER. The ends lost 5 bases at V and 2 bases at J; junction bases unmatched: 6. The CDR3 sequence: CASSAGLAGEAYEQYF. The CDR3 DNA reads as TGCGCCAGCAGCGCCGGACTAGCGGGAGAGGCCTACGAGCAGTACTTC.

This sequence joins TRBV3-1 and TRBJ2-3; a possible D gene is TRBD2 (6 bases). Deletions cut 1 base from V and 8 bases from J, with 7 bases between. CDR3 length: 12 residues. Germline V gene lookup returns CDR1 LGHDT and CDR2 YNNKEL (reference sequence). The CDR3 DNA sequence: TGTGCCAGCAGCCAAGGGGAGGTTACGCAGTATTTT. Its protein product is CASSQGEVTQYF.

This sequence joins TRBV19 and TRBJ2-5; D ambiguous. The germline V gene encodes CDR1 LNHDA and CDR2 SQIVND (reference sequence). Trimming pared 1 base from V and 5 bases from J, leaving 11 bases between. CDR3 size: 14 residues. CDR3 residues: CASSIGHLEETQYF. The CDR3 coding sequence is TGTGCCAGTAGTATAGGCCACCTGGAGGAGACCCAGTACTTC.

The chain uses TRBV20-1 and TRBJ2-1, with TRBD2 matching 9 bases. Per germline, CDR1 DFQATT and CDR2 SNEGSKA (reference sequence). After removal of 6 bases from V and 6 bases from J, the junction contained 15 bases not matched to a gene. This CDR3 region has 16 residues. The CDR3 is CSAIQTGSGRLNEQFF. Here the CDR3 DNA reads TGCAGTGCCATCCAGACAGGCAGCGGGAGGCTCAATGAGCAGTTCTTC.

Many counts were recorded for this clonotype. The chain carries TRBV11-2 and TRBJ2-1; 11 bases fit TRBD2. Germline values: CDR1 SGHAT, CDR2 FQNNGV. Losses at the gene ends were 5 bases for V and 7 bases for J; bases not matched to a gene: 7. The CDR3 length is 15 residues. Written as DNA, the CDR3 is TGTGCCAGCAGCCAAACTAGCGGGAGCAGGAATGAGCAGTTCTTC. This encodes CASSQTSGSRNEQFF.

CDR3 in DNA: TGCGCCAGCAGCCCCGGGACTACTTCCTACAATGAGCAGTTCTTC. Translation: CASSPGTTSYNEQFF. This rearrangement joins TRBV4-3 to TRBJ2-1, with 7 bases lining up with TRBD2. The CDR3 is 15 amino acids. Trimming cost V 4 bases and J 1 base; bases outside gene matches: 4. Germline V CDR1 and CDR2: LGHNA, YSLEER.